This T cell receptor beta chain emerged from a study of PD-1 blockade in classical Hodgkin lymphoma. Study-wide results and caveats: Individuals who commenced nivolumab within less than 1 year of ASCT were excluded. Nothing has yet pinned down what causes the repertoire differences, possibly disease activity or prior therapy. Similar baseline diversity was found in complete responders and newly diagnosed patients.

Worth noting for this clone: Its specificity is not known.

Following autologous stem cell transplantation, relapse occurred in every patient, and exposure to brentuximab vedotin varied. Patients showed best responses of complete response, partial response or progressive disease. Sequencing was performed with immunoSEQ multiplex PCR; in TCRdb, only in-frame clones are kept and a portion is missing. The sample contains roughly 13,000 clones, 84% of which appear only once. Germline CDR1 reads SGHAT; CDR2 reads FQNNGV. The CDR3 spans 15 residues. Trimming took 3 bases from V and 13 from J; bases not matched to a gene: 10. The starting material was peripheral blood mononuclear cells (PBMCs), obtained at baseline. The chain carries TRBV11-2 and TRBJ2-1, with 12 nucleotides matching TRBD2. The clonotype originates from a human donor with classical Hodgkin lymphoma. Written as DNA, the CDR3 is TGTGCCAGCAGCTTCTCGGGCCTAGCGGGAGGGCCCCAGTTCTTC. This sequence encodes CASSFSGLAGGPQFF.